This is a list of T cell receptor beta chains from one sample in a study of beta chain features in type 1 diabetes. The repertoire was sequenced with immunoSEQ multiplex PCR; TCRdb's copy has only in-frame clones and lacks some. The sample carries about 710,000 clones, over 13% recorded once. The sample was naive CD4+ T cells from blood. Source of these receptors: a man between 18 and 29 years old with type 1 diabetes. The CDR3 runs from the conserved cysteine through the conserved F or W. The D gene is left open where the match is weak. A clone size is listed for some rows: how often the clone was seen (once, few, many), or a class if it is expanded.

>-|TRBV9|-|TRBJ1-6|15
CASSAGQVVNSPLHF
TGTGCCAGCAGCGCAGGGCAGGTAGTTAATTCACCCCTCCACTTT
>few|TRBV6-5|-|TRBJ1-5|13
CASSYGGNQPQHF
TGTGCCAGCAGTTACGGAGGAAATCAGCCCCAGCATTTT
>-|TRBV23-1|-|TRBJ1-5|17
CASSQSGGENSNQPQHF
TGCGCCAGCAGTCAATCGGGAGGCGAAAATAGCAATCAGCCCCAGCATTTT
>few|TRBV4-1|TRBD2|TRBJ2-1|16
CASSQVGRASYNEQFF
TGCGCCAGCAGCCAAGTCGGGAGGGCCTCCTACAATGAGCAGTTCTTC
>-|TRBV12-5|-|TRBJ2-1|13
CASGLGNYNEQFF
TGTGCTAGTGGTTTGGGAAACTACAATGAGCAGTTCTTC
>few|TRBV29-1|TRBD2|TRBJ2-3|17
CSVHISGTSGRTDTQYF
TGCAGCGTCCATATATCCGGGACTAGCGGGAGAACAGATACGCAGTATTTT
>few|TRBV6-6|-|TRBJ1-3|16
CASSMGTILSGNTIYF
TGTGCCAGCAGTATGGGGACGATACTCTCTGGAAACACCATATATTTT
>-|TRBV2|-|TRBJ1-5|13
CASRVSSGQPQHF
TGTGCCAGCCGAGTCTCGTCTGGTCAGCCCCAGCATTTT
>-|TRBV5-1|-|TRBJ2-3|13
CASFIGQEDTQYF
TGCGCCAGCTTCATAGGTCAGGAGGACACGCAGTATTTT
>-|TRBV18|-|TRBJ1-1|15
CASSPPGLMNTEAFF
TGTGCCAGCTCACCACCGGGGCTAATGAACACTGAAGCTTTCTTT
>-|TRBV7-8|-|TRBJ2-1|15
CASSLVGSSYNEQFF
TGTGCCAGCAGCTTAGTAGGGAGCTCCTACAATGAGCAGTTCTTC
>-|TRBV30|-|TRBJ2-7|13
CAWSGHRATEQYF
TGTGCCTGGAGTGGCCACAGGGCGACCGAGCAGTACTTC
>-|TRBV4-3|-|TRBJ1-1|16
CASSHAGGRANTEAFF
TGCGCCAGCAGCCATGCCGGAGGACGTGCGAACACTGAAGCTTTCTTT
>few|TRBV15|-|TRBJ1-4|11
CATSRDGKLFF
TGTGCCACCAGCAGAGATGGAAAACTGTTTTTT
>few|TRBV29-1|-|TRBJ1-1|13
CSVVRVTSTEAFF
TGCAGCGTTGTCAGGGTTACGAGTACTGAAGCTTTCTTT
>few|TRBV5-1|TRBD2|TRBJ2-1|16
CASSLIGTSGINEQFF
TGCGCCAGCAGCTTGATCGGGACTAGCGGGATCAATGAGCAGTTCTTC
>-|TRBV20-1|-|TRBJ2-3|11
CSARDGGLQYF
TGCAGTGCTAGAGATGGGGGCCTGCAGTATTTT
>-|TRBV4-3|TRBD1|TRBJ1-4|16
CASSHQRDSNNEKLFF
TGCGCCAGCAGCCACCAACGGGACAGTAACAATGAAAAACTGTTTTTT
>-|TRBV10-3|TRBD1|TRBJ1-1|11
CASGGSTEAFF
TGTGCCTCAGGGGGCTCGACTGAAGCTTTCTTT
>-|TRBV11-2|TRBD2|TRBJ2-1|16
CASREWTSGRYNEQFF
TGTGCCAGCAGGGAATGGACTAGCGGGAGATACAATGAGCAGTTCTTC
>-|TRBV11-2|-|TRBJ1-5|13
CASSSGLNQPQHF
TGTGCCAGCAGCTCGGGACTTAATCAGCCCCAGCATTTT
>few|TRBV28|TRBD1|TRBJ2-7|14
CASSSGQADYEQYF
TGTGCCAGCAGTTCCGGACAGGCAGACTACGAGCAGTACTTC
>-|TRBV6-5|TRBD2|TRBJ2-4|14
CASSYHSGRNIQYF
TGTGCCAGCAGTTACCATAGCGGGAGGAACATTCAGTACTTC
>-|TRBV5-8|TRBD1|TRBJ2-5|14
CASSLNRGPETQYF
TGTGCCAGCAGCTTGAACAGGGGGCCAGAGACCCAGTACTTC
>-|TRBV6-6|-|TRBJ1-2|15
CASSYSLGGEYGYTF
TGTGCCAGCAGTTACTCCTTGGGCGGGGAGTATGGCTACACCTTC
>few|TRBV10-3|TRBD1|TRBJ1-2|14
CANSGQRGYYGYTF
TGTGCCAACTCGGGACAGCGGGGTTACTATGGCTACACCTTC
>few|TRBV4-2|-|TRBJ1-2|12
CASSQIPYGYTF
TGTGCCAGCAGCCAGATTCCTTATGGCTACACCTTC
>-|TRBV5-1|-|TRBJ2-2|15
CASSFAGRNTGELFF
TGCGCCAGCAGCTTTGCAGGGCGAAACACCGGGGAGCTGTTTTTT
>-|TRBV5-4|-|TRBJ2-1|16
CASSFAGLSSYNEQFF
TGTGCCAGCAGCTTCGCGGGGCTAAGCTCCTACAATGAGCAGTTCTTC
>few|TRBV6-1|TRBD1|TRBJ1-2|14
CASAKTGGRYGYTF
TGTGCCAGCGCAAAGACAGGGGGCAGATATGGCTACACCTTC
>-|TRBV2|-|TRBJ1-2|15
CASSSWAGLNYGYTF
TGTGCCAGCAGTTCGTGGGCAGGACTTAACTATGGCTACACCTTC
>few|TRBV13|-|TRBJ1-2|15
CASSLRPRDRSGYTF
TGTGCCAGCAGCTTACGTCCCAGAGACAGGAGCGGCTACACCTTC
>few|TRBV2|-|TRBJ2-1|17
CASSMRGPSGSYNEQFF
TGTGCCAGCAGTATGAGGGGGCCTAGCGGATCCTACAATGAGCAGTTCTTC
>-|TRBV2|TRBD2|TRBJ2-1|16
CASNRLGTSVYNEQFF
TGTGCCAGCAATCGGTTGGGGACTAGCGTTTACAATGAGCAGTTCTTC
>few|TRBV19|-|TRBJ2-7|14
CASSEGVQGYEQYF
TGTGCCAGTAGCGAGGGCGTACAAGGCTACGAGCAGTACTTC
>few|TRBV7-3|-|TRBJ2-2|14
CASSLIEGTGELFF
TGTGCCAGCAGCTTAATAGAGGGCACCGGGGAGCTGTTTTTT
>-|TRBV25-1|-|TRBJ2-7|15
CASRKTGTGTYEQYF
TGTGCCAGCAGGAAAACCGGGACCGGGACCTACGAGCAGTACTTC
>-|TRBV5-1|TRBD2|TRBJ2-5|16
CASSPGSLAGEETQYF
TGCGCCAGCAGCCCGGGATCACTAGCGGGAGAAGAGACCCAGTACTTC
>-|TRBV7-2|TRBD1|TRBJ2-7|14
CASSSDRRVYEQYF
TGTGCCAGCAGCTCGGACAGGCGTGTCTACGAGCAGTACTTC
>few|TRBV14|TRBD1|TRBJ2-3|16
CASSPGDRGITDTQYF
TGTGCCAGCAGCCCGGGGGACAGGGGGATCACAGATACGCAGTATTTT
>-|TRBV9|-|TRBJ1-5|14
CASSARQGNQPQHF
TGTGCCAGCAGCGCGAGACAGGGCAATCAGCCCCAGCATTTT
>-|TRBV7-9|-|TRBJ2-3|15
CASSPRARNTDTQYF
TGTGCCAGCAGCCCCCGGGCCAGAAACACAGATACGCAGTATTTT
>-|TRBV7-2|-|TRBJ1-2|13
CASSLSPGYGYTF
TGTGCCAGCAGCTTGAGCCCCGGGTATGGCTACACCTTC
>-|TRBV30|-|TRBJ2-2|14
CAWKVGENTGELFF
TGTGCCTGGAAAGTTGGGGAGAACACCGGGGAGCTGTTTTTT
>-|TRBV27|-|TRBJ2-7|13
CASSFRLPYEQYF
TGTGCCAGCAGTTTCCGTCTTCCCTACGAGCAGTACTTC
>few|TRBV28|-|TRBJ1-5|15
CASSSLTQGFYSRHF
TGTGCCAGCAGTTCCCTGACACAGGGCTTTTATTCCCGGCATTTT
>-|TRBV11-2|-|TRBJ2-3|15
CASGPRNPHTDTQYF
TGTGCCTCCGGACCTAGAAATCCCCACACAGATACGCAGTATTTT
>few|TRBV7-9|-|TRBJ2-7|11
CASSFSYEQYF
TGTGCCAGCAGCTTTAGTTACGAGCAGTACTTC
>few|TRBV2|-|TRBJ1-5|13
CASNRDISQPQHF
TGTGCCAGCAACCGGGACATTAGTCAGCCCCAGCATTTT
>few|TRBV13|TRBD2|TRBJ2-1|16
CASSRLAGGIYNEQFF
TGTGCCAGCAGCCGACTAGCGGGAGGGATATACAATGAGCAGTTCTTC
>few|TRBV30|-|TRBJ1-2|13
CAWSPGRSYGYTF
TGTGCCTGGAGCCCTGGACGGAGCTATGGCTACACCTTC
>few|TRBV5-6|-|TRBJ2-5|12
CASSLAQETQYF
TGTGCCAGCAGCTTGGCCCAAGAGACCCAGTACTTC
>few|TRBV5-1|TRBD2|TRBJ2-1|15
CASSREGRKGNEQFF
TGCGCCAGCAGCCGGGAGGGGCGCAAAGGGAATGAGCAGTTCTTC
>few|TRBV30|-|TRBJ2-7|14
CAWSVYGSDYEQYF
TGTGCCTGGAGTGTATATGGTAGCGACTACGAGCAGTACTTC
>-|TRBV5-1|-|TRBJ1-2|14
CASSLAGDDYGYTF
TGCGCCAGCAGCTTGGCCGGGGATGACTATGGCTACACCTTC
>-|TRBV10-3|TRBD2|TRBJ2-3|16
CAIRATGTRGTDTQYF
TGTGCCATCAGGGCTACCGGGACTAGAGGCACAGATACGCAGTATTTT